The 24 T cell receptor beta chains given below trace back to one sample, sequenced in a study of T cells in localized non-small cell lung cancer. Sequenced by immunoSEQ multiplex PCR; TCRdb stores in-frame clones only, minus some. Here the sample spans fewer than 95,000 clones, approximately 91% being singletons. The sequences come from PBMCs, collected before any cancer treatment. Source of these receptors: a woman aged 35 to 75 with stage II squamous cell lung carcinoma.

The CDR3 sequence: CASSETTGFYQPQHF. CDR3 in DNA: TGTGCCAGCAGTGAAACTACAGGGTTTTACCAGCCCCAGCATTTT. The V call is TRBV6-1, the J call TRBJ1-5; a weak D match, TRBD1 (6 bases). The CDR3 spans 15 residues. Germline V gene lookup returns CDR1 MNHNS and CDR2 SASEGT. V was trimmed by 2 bases and J by 7 bases, leaving 15 bases between them.

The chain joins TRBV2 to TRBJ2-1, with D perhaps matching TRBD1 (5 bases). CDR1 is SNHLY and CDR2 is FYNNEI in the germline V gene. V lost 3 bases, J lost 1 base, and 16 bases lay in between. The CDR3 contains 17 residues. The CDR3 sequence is CASSDGRAFWSYNEQFF. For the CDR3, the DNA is TGTGCCAGCAGTGACGGCAGGGCCTTTTGGTCCTACAATGAGCAGTTCTTC.

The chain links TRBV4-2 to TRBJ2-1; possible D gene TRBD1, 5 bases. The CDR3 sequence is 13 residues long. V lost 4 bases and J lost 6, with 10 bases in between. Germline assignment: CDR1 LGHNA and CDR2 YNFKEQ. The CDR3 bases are TGTGCCAGCAGCCTTGACCAGGGCAATGAGCAGTTCTTC. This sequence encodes CASSLDQGNEQFF.

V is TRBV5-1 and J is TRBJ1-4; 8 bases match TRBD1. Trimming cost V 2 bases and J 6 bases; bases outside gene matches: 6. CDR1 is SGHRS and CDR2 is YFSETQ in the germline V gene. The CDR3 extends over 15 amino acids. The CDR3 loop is CASSFQGTGDEKLFF. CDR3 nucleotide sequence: TGCGCCAGCAGCTTCCAGGGGACAGGAGATGAAAAACTGTTTTTT.

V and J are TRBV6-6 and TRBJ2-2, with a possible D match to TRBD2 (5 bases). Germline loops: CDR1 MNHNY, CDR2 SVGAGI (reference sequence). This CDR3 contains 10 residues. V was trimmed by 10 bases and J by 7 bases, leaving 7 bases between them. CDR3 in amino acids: CATEGGELFF. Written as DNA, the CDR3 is TGTGCCACCGAGGGCGGGGAGCTGTTTTTT.

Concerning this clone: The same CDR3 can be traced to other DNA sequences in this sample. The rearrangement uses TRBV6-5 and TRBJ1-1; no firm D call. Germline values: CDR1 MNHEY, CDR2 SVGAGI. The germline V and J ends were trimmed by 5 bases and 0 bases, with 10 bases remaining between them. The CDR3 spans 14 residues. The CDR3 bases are TGTGCCAGCAGTCTTAACTCCGTGAACACTGAAGCTTTCTTT. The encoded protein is CASSLNSVNTEAFF.

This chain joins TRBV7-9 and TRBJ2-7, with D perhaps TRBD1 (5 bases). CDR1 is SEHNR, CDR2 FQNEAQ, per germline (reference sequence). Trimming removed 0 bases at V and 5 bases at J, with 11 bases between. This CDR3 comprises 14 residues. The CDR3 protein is CASSLAAGPDEQYF. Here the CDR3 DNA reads TGTGCCAGCAGCTTAGCGGCAGGGCCTGACGAGCAGTACTTC.

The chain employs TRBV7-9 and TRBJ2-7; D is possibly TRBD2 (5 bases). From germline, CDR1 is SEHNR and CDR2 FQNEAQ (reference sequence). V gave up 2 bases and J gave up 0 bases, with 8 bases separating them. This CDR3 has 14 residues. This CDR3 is CASSLIDYSYEQYF. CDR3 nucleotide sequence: TGTGCCAGCAGCTTAATTGACTACTCCTACGAGCAGTACTTC.

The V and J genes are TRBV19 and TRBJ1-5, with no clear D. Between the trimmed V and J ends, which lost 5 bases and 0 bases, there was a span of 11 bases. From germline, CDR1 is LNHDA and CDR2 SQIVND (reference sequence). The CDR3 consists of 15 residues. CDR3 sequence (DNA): TGTGCCAGTAGTCGGGTTAAAAATAGCAATCAGCCCCAGCATTTT. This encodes CASSRVKNSNQPQHF.

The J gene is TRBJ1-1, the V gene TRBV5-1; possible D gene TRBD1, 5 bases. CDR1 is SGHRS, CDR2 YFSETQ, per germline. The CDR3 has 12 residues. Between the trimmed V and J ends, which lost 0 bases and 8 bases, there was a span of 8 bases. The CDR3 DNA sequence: TGCGCCAGCAGCTTGGACGGGGGGGAAGCTTTCTTT. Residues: CASSLDGGEAFF.

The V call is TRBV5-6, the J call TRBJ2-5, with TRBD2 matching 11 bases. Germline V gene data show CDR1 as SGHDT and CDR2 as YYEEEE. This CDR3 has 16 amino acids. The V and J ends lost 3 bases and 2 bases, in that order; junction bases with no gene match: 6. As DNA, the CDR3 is TGTGCCAGCAGCTCCCGACTAGCGGGGCTACAAGAGACCCAGTACTTC. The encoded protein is CASSSRLAGLQETQYF.

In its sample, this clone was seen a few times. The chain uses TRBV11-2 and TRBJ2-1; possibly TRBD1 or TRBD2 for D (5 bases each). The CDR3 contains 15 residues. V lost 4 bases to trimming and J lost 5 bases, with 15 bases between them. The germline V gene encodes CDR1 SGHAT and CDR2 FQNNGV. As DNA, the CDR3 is TGTGCCAGCAGCTCGGCCGGGACCACAAACAATGAGCAGTTCTTC. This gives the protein CASSSAGTTNNEQFF.

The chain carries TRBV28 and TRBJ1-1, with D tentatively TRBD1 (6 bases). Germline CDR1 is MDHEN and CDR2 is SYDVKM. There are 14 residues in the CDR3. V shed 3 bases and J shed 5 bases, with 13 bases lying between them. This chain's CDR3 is CASSLGGGHTEAFF. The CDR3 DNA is TGTGCCAGCAGTTTGGGCGGGGGGCATACTGAAGCTTTCTTT.

Written as DNA, the CDR3 is TGTGCCAGCAGTTACGCGGGTCGGGGGAACACTGAAGCTTTCTTT. This gives the protein CASSYAGRGNTEAFF. V usage is TRBV6-5 and J usage is TRBJ1-1; D unresolved. The germline V and J ends were trimmed by 2 bases and 1 base, with 11 bases remaining between them. Germline loops: CDR1 MNHEY, CDR2 SVGAGI. This CDR3 is 15 amino acids long.

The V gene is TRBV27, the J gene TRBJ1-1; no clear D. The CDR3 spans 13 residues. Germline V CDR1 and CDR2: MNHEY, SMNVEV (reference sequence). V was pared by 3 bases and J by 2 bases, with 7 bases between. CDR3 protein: CASSLRANTEAFF. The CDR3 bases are TGTGCCAGCAGTTTGAGGGCCAACACTGAAGCTTTCTTT.

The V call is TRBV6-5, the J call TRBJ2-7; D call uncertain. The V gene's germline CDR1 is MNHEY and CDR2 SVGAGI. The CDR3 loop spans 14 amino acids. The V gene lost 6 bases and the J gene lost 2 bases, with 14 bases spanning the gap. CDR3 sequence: CASSLSPLPYEQYF. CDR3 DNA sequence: TGTGCCAGCAGCCTCAGTCCTCTACCCTACGAGCAGTACTTC.

The CDR3 region has the DNA TGCAGCTCAGGCGGGAGCACAGATACGCAGTATTTT. Amino acids: CSSGGSTDTQYF. The V and J genes are TRBV29-1 and TRBJ2-3; TRBD2 might be the D (5 bases). V was shortened by 8 bases and J by 0 bases, with 9 bases between the two germline ends. Per germline, CDR1 SQVTM and CDR2 ANQGSEA. The CDR3 is made up of 12 amino acids.

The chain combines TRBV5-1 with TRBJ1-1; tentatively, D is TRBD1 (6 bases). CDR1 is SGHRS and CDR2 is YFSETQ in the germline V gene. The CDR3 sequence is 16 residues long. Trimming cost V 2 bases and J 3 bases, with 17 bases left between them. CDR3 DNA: TGCGCCAGCAGCTTTTTAGGGGTCAGGGGCGACACTGAAGCTTTCTTT. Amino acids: CASSFLGVRGDTEAFF.

CDR3 amino acids: CASKITGATNEKLFF. The CDR3 nucleotides are TGTGCCAGCAAGATAACCGGTGCAACTAATGAAAAACTGTTTTTT. V gene TRBV6-4 combines with J gene TRBJ1-4; D is ambiguous. V was cut by 7 bases and J by 0 bases, with 12 bases left in between. The germline V gene has CDR1 MRHNA and CDR2 SNTAGT. The CDR3 runs to 15 residues.

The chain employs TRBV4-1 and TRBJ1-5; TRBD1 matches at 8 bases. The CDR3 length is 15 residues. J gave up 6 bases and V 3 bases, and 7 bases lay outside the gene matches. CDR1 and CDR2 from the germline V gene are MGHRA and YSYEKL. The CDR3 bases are TGCGCCAGCAGCCAGGGACAGGTCCCCTCTCAGCCCCAGCATTTT. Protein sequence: CASSQGQVPSQPQHF.

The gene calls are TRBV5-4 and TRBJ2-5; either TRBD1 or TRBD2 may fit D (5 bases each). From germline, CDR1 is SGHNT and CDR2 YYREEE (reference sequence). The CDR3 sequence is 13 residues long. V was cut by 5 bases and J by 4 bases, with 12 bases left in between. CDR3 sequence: CASSIQGAETQYF. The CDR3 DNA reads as TGTGCCAGCAGTATTCAGGGAGCAGAGACCCAGTACTTC.

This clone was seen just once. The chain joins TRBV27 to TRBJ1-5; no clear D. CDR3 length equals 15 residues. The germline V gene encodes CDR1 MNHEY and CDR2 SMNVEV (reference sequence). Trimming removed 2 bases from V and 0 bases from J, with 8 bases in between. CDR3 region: CASSLIANSNQPQHF. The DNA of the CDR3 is TGTGCCAGCAGTTTAATAGCGAATAGCAATCAGCCCCAGCATTTT.

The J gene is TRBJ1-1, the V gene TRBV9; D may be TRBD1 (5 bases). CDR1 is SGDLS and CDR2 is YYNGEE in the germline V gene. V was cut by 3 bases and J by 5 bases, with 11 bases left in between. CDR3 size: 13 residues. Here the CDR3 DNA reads TGTGCCAGCAGCGCCGAGGGGAGGACTGAAGCTTTCTTT. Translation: CASSAEGRTEAFF.

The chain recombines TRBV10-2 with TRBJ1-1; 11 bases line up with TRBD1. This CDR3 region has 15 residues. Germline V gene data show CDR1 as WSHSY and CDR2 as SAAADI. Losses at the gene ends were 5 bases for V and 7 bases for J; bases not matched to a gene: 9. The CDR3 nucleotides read TGCGCCAGCAGTTCCGGGACAGGGGGTTACAATGAAGCTTTCTTT. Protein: CASSSGTGGYNEAFF.